The source of this T cell receptor beta chain is a study of read filtering for tumor transcriptome and immune sequencing (dated by TCRdb to about 2020). Some background on the complete study: Of the patients in the cohort, more than 16 were male and some 15 were female, and their mean age was 65.9 years, with a range of about 45 to 90. By revised international staging, roughly 8 patients were R-ISS I, some 16 were R-ISS II and 7 were R-ISS III. After DNase treatment, whole-transcriptome libraries were prepared using the TruSeq RNA Access Library Prep Kit. TCR-region mapped reads per sample ranged from about 3.5 to 11 million with IR-seq versus only roughly 85 to 1,300 with RNA-seq. The study compared TCR repertoires from targeted immune repertoire sequencing and bulk whole-transcriptome sequencing run on the same bone marrow samples. As a main aim, a read-filtering strategy for immune repertoire data was addressed, with the specific question being whether clonotypes supported by a single read should be removed.

Each patient had bone marrow sampled at the time of active disease. Ficoll-Hypaque density gradient centrifugation was used to isolate the bone marrow mononuclear cells. Myeloma plasma cells were removed and CD138-negative cells were collected by negative selection after labeling with CD138 magnetic microbeads on a MACS separator. Flow cytometry on an Attune NxT with CD138 antibodies was used to check the purity of the isolated cells. Total RNA was extracted using TRIzol reagent and was quantified on a NanoDrop spectrophotometer. Paired RNA-seq and IR-seq were performed on each patient's CD138-negative bone marrow sample. Starting from 350 to 500 ng RNA, TCR libraries were constructed with the Immunoverse kit using molecular barcoded adaptors that cover the alpha/delta and beta/gamma chains. TCR library preparation was performed with the same RNA that was used for transcriptome sequencing. Sequencing of the TCR libraries was done on an Illumina HiSeq 4000 with 2 x 150 cycles. On the authors' methods: MiXCR aligned TCR reads to human V, D, J and C references and assembled the aligned reads into CDR3 clonotypes, with quality filtering and error correction included. Clonotype counts and gene usage diversity were analyzed with the tcR package in R. Raw mapping reads were checked after the RNA-seq reads had been mapped by STAR aligner version 2.5.3a onto the human GRCh37 genome. To test the effect of sequencing depth on detected clonotypes, IR-seq fastq files were randomly downsampled using Seqtk 1.3. TCRdb itself trimmed the public reads at Q25 with fastp, ran MiXCR and retained productive beta chains. All rows with the same CDR3 protein become a single entry with the most common DNA and genes. TCRdb, not the original authors, processed these V and J calls. Within this sample are roughly 130,000 distinct CDR3 sequences, with about an eighth of them counted one time only. The top ten hold approximately 10% of the sample.

Study-level results and caveats: Single-read clonotypes made up approximately 84% of clonotypes but only 3% to 4% of total reads in IR-seq, compared with roughly 70% of clonotypes and 44.6% of reads in RNA-seq. When single-read clonotypes were removed, the proportions of shared clonotypes in IR-seq and RNA-seq correlated more strongly. The sorted CD138-negative fraction was not purified T cells but a mixed bone marrow immune population. Compared with RNA-seq, IR-seq captured clonotypes at much higher depth and more reliably, and a smaller IR-seq throughput was enough to identify most shared clonotypes.

Taken from cysteine to phenylalanine, the CDR3 has 16 residues. The CDR3 DNA has 48 bases and is translated from base 1. The germline V and J ends show losses of 0 bases and 0 bases respectively, and no gene match explains 2 bases of the junction. The germline V gene provides CDR1 SGHRS and CDR2 YFSETQ. This clonotype was observed many times. The antigen it recognizes is unknown. Nothing much larger sits one base from this clone, and base qualities are not available. In this chain, TRBV5-1 is recombined with TRBJ2-1; TRBD2 agrees with 8 junctional bases. The sequence was collected from a donor at least 40 years old with multiple myeloma. Sequencing was performed on a population of CD138-negative cells sorted from bone marrow. Read against the paper, the sample's cell subset or site label means: bone marrow mononuclear cells depleted of CD138+ plasma/myeloma cells by negative magnetic selection. This receptor carries the CDR3 CASSLAGGHSYNEQFF. The DNA reads TGCGCCAGCAGCTTGGCGGGGGGGCACTCCTACAATGAGCAGTTCTTC.